The clone carrying this TCR beta chain came up a few times. The antigen is unknown. One end of the junction is discordant with germline, which a read error may explain. Molecules of cDNA were individually given unique molecular identifiers that were attached to them. TCRdb processed the 5' RACE reads anew with MiXCR; each CDR3 protein has one entry. Of some 49,000 distinct CDR3 sequences listed, approximately 12% are singletons. The length of the CDR3 is 12 residues. The germline CDR1 and CDR2 sequences are SQVTM and ANQGSEA. The sample originates from a study of early T cells in non-severe SARS-CoV-2 infection. Study-level findings and limits: There was a bias toward anti-spike CD8 responses in VDJdb matching, which missed private and CD4 specificities.

The TCR comes from an adult who was a healthcare worker with PCR-confirmed SARS-CoV-2 infection or an uninfected control (not recorded which). The chain recombines TRBV29-1 with TRBJ2-2, with TRBD2 as a possible D gene (6 bases). Sequenced: whole blood. CDR3 amino acids: CSVDSEGGELSF. The CDR3 region has the DNA TGCAGCGTTGACTCAGAAGGCGGGGAGCTGTCTTTT.